These 20 T cell receptor beta chains were all obtained from the same sample, sequenced in a study of blood T cell repertoires in COVID-19. Sequencing used immunoSEQ multiplex PCR; TCRdb keeps in-frame clones, though not all of them. The table has a few hundred thousand clones, 75% to 95% seen once. The sequencing sample was made of peripheral blood. The receptors originated from a person under 35 with COVID-19, enrolled during active disease.

The chain combines TRBV27 with TRBJ2-3; 7 bases are shared with TRBD2. The CDR3 runs 15 residues. Germline-derived CDR1 and CDR2 are MNHEY and SMNVEV (reference sequence). V lost 8 bases, J lost 2 bases, and 10 bases stayed unmatched. The CDR3 protein is CASGRGLTFTDTQYF. For the CDR3, the DNA is TGTGCCAGCGGGAGGGGACTAACATTCACAGATACGCAGTATTTT.

The V call is TRBV9, the J call TRBJ2-7, with unresolved D. The CDR3 has 15 residues. Trimming removed 4 bases at V and 6 bases at J, with 20 bases between. Germline-derived CDR1 and CDR2 are SGDLS and YYNGEE. CDR3 loop: CASSPGGGSNPEQYF. DNA for the CDR3: TGTGCCAGCAGCCCCGGCGGCGGCTCCAACCCCGAGCAGTACTTC.

The chain links TRBV13 to TRBJ2-7; TRBD1 is a possible D gene (6 bases). Trimming removed 1 base from V and 1 base from J, with 11 bases in between. The length of the CDR3 is 15 residues. From germline, CDR1 is PRHDT and CDR2 FYEKMQ (reference sequence). In DNA form, the CDR3 reads TGTGCCAGCAGCTTAGAGGGGACACCTTCCTACGAGCAGTACTTC. Its protein product is CASSLEGTPSYEQYF.

The rearrangement links TRBV23-1 to TRBJ1-6; D may be TRBD1 (6 bases). TRBV23-1 is filed as an ORF, its function uncertain. This CDR3 is built from 16 residues. The V and J ends lost 3 bases and 5 bases respectively, with 14 bases between them. The CDR3 spells CASSQEVDRHNSPLHF. In DNA form, the CDR3 reads TGCGCCAGCAGTCAGGAAGTGGACAGACATAATTCACCCCTCCACTTT.

The rearrangement links TRBV6-5 to TRBJ1-2; the D is unclear. CDR1 MNHEY and CDR2 SVGAGI come from the germline V gene. The CDR3 spans 14 residues. The ends were cut back, 0 bases at V and 4 bases at J, with 9 bases in the middle. The CDR3 region is CASSYSDRGYGYTF. In DNA, the CDR3 is TGTGCCAGCAGTTACTCGGACCGGGGCTATGGCTACACCTTC.

V and J are TRBV7-9 and TRBJ2-7; D is undetermined. Germline CDR1 is SEHNR and CDR2 is FQNEAQ (reference sequence). Trimming cost V 5 bases and J 0 bases, with 14 bases left between them. The CDR3 covers 15 residues. This chain's CDR3 is CASSPPDSSSYEQYF. The CDR3 DNA is TGTGCCAGCAGCCCCCCCGACTCGAGCTCCTACGAGCAGTACTTC. Full variable domain (rest looked up from reference TRBV7-9 and TRBJ2-7): DTGVSQNPRHKITKRGQNVTFRCDPISEHNRLYWYRQTLGQGPEFLTYFQNEAQLEKSRLLSDRFSAERPKGSFSTLEIQRTEQGDSAMYLCASSPPDSSSYEQYFGPGTRLTVT.

The V gene is TRBV21-1, the J gene TRBJ1-2; TRBD1, the table's D call, was not compared with the DNA. TRBV21-1 is a recognized pseudogene. The CDR3 is 15 residues long. The CDR3, as DNA: TGTGCCAGCAGCTTAATGGGCAGGGGGCACTATGGCTACACCTTC. Residues: CASSLMGRGHYGYTF.

V is TRBV10-2 and J is TRBJ2-5, with D perhaps matching TRBD1 (5 bases). V lost 6 bases to trimming and J lost 3 bases, with 14 bases between them. This CDR3 contains 14 residues. CDR1 and CDR2 (germline): WSHSY, SAAADI. In DNA, the CDR3 is TGCGCCAGCAGAATGGGGCTGGCGAAAGAGACCCAGTACTTC. Encoded protein: CASRMGLAKETQYF.

The J gene is TRBJ2-1, the V gene TRBV6-6; 10 bases are a match to TRBD2. The CDR3 extends over 14 amino acids. Germline values: CDR1 MNHNY, CDR2 SVGAGI (reference sequence). Unmatched junction bases numbered 4, after V lost 9 bases and J lost 2 bases. CDR3 protein: CASLAGGPYNEQFF. The CDR3 nucleotides read TGTGCCAGTTTAGCGGGAGGCCCCTACAATGAGCAGTTCTTC.

This clone was observed a single time. This rearrangement joins TRBV29-1 to TRBJ2-7; a weak D match, TRBD1 (5 bases). The CDR3 is 14 amino acids. Germline CDR1 is SQVTM and CDR2 is ANQGSEA. Trimming left V 6 bases short and J 1 base short, with 16 bases between. DNA for the CDR3: TGCAGCGTAGCCCTAGACAGCAATTCCTACGAGCAGTACTTC. Its protein is CSVALDSNSYEQYF.

The chain is built from TRBV9 and TRBJ2-2; D uncertain. The CDR3 is 15 amino acids. V lost 0 bases to trimming and J lost 4 bases, with 10 bases between them. The germline CDR1 and CDR2 sequences are SGDLS and YYNGEE. The CDR3 reads CASSVGSEGTGELFF. The CDR3 DNA follows: TGTGCCAGCAGCGTAGGAAGCGAAGGCACCGGGGAGCTGTTTTTT.

This clone was picked up one time. At the DNA level, this CDR3 is encoded by other sequences in the same sample as well. V and J are TRBV18 and TRBJ1-2, with a weak D call TRBD1 (5 bases). Trimming removed 3 bases from V and 3 bases from J, with 11 bases in between. This CDR3 comprises 14 residues. Germline V gene sequence: CDR1 KGHSH, CDR2 LQKENI. CDR3 sequence: CASSPGQGDYGYTF. For the CDR3, the DNA is TGTGCCAGCTCACCTGGGCAGGGTGACTATGGCTACACCTTC.

The rearrangement joins TRBV2 to TRBJ2-5; 10 positions match TRBD2. Germline CDR1 and CDR2: SNHLY and FYNNEI. The CDR3 extends over 14 amino acids. The V segment lost 7 bases and the J segment 3 bases; nucleotides outside the gene matches: 5. The CDR3 nucleotides read TGTGCCAGCAATTCAGCGGGAGGGGAAGAGACCCAGTACTTC. It specifies CASNSAGGEETQYF.

J is TRBJ2-5 and V is TRBV2; 8 bases agree with TRBD2. This CDR3 has 15 residues. Trimming removed 6 bases from V and 5 bases from J; junction bases left unmatched: 11. Germline CDR1 and CDR2: SNHLY and FYNNEI. CDR3 in DNA: TGTGCCAGCAGCCAAAATAGCGGGATGGGTGAGACCCAGTACTTC. Translated, it gives CASSQNSGMGETQYF.

Here the CDR3 reads CASSPAPEALSSGELFF. The CDR3 DNA reads as TGTGCCAGCAGCCCCGCCCCGGAAGCGTTGAGTTCCGGGGAGCTGTTTTTT. The chain is built from TRBV11-2 and TRBJ2-2; unclear D gene. Germline V gene data show CDR1 as SGHAT and CDR2 as FQNNGV. Trimming took 5 bases from V and 6 from J, leaving 22 bases between them. The CDR3 is made up of 17 amino acids.

This clone has only one observation. The chain carries TRBV11-2 and TRBJ2-7, with 9 positions matching TRBD2. The CDR3 contains 15 residues. Germline assignment: CDR1 SGHAT and CDR2 FQNNGV. J lost 4 bases, V lost 3 bases, and 7 bases had no gene match. CDR3 residues: CASSFQAGGYYEQYF. In DNA form, the CDR3 reads TGTGCCAGCAGCTTCCAAGCGGGAGGCTATTACGAGCAGTACTTC.

CDR3 in DNA: TGTGCCAGCAGTTACTCCTCGGGACAGGGCCAAGAGACCCAGTACTTC. Its protein is CASSYSSGQGQETQYF. The chain recombines TRBV6-5 with TRBJ2-5; 9 positions agree with TRBD1. Germline trimming cut 0 bases from V and 1 base from J; bases unmatched to any gene: 3. CDR3 length equals 16 residues. Germline CDR1 MNHEY, CDR2 SVGAGI.

The chain links TRBV6-2 or TRBV6-3 to TRBJ2-7, with TRBD2 matching 10 bases. Per germline, CDR1 MNHEY and CDR2 SVGEGT. The junction had 13 bases not matched to a gene; V was cut back by 2 bases and J by 3 bases. The CDR3 runs 18 residues. CDR3 sequence (DNA): TGTGCCAGCAGTTACGCAACAGCGGGAGGGGCCCAGTACTACGAGCAGTACTTC. It specifies CASSYATAGGAQYYEQYF.

This chain uses TRBV11-2 with TRBJ2-7; D gene unclear. Deletions cut 5 bases from V and 2 bases from J, with 13 bases between. The CDR3 spans 14 residues. Germline loops: CDR1 SGHAT, CDR2 FQNNGV. In DNA form, the CDR3 reads TGTGCCAGCAGCCCCCGCCAGCTAGCCTACGAGCAGTACTTC. It is translated as CASSPRQLAYEQYF. The variable domain in full, completed from reference TRBV11-2 and TRBJ2-7, reads EAGVAQSPRYKIIEKRQSVAFWCNPISGHATLYWYQQILGQGPKLLIQFQNNGVVDDSQLPKDRFSAERLKGVDSTLKIQPAKLEDSAVYLCASSPRQLAYEQYFGPGTRLTVT.

This sequence joins TRBV21-1 and TRBJ2-1; the table's D call, TRBD2, was not checked against the DNA. TRBV21-1 is annotated as a pseudogene. The CDR3 contains 18 residues. In nucleotides, the CDR3 is TGTGCCAGCAGCAAAGAGTCGTTTCGGGGGAAGTCCTACAATGAGCAGTTCTTC. Translated, it gives CASSKESFRGKSYNEQFF.